The subject of this entry is one TCR beta chain. This clonotype was recorded a few times. Its antigen is currently not known. No qualities accompany the bases; no much larger clone lies one base away. The label giving this sample's treatment or condition can be read as: live attenuated yellow fever vaccine strain. PBMCs were isolated from peripheral blood using a standard Ficoll-Paque protocol. Dynabeads CD4 and CD8 positive selection kits were used to isolate CD4 and CD8 T-cell fractions. TriZol was used to extract RNA from bulk PBMCs, CD4 and CD8 fractions, and dextramer-positive and dextramer-negative fractions. The germline V gene encodes CDR1 MNHEY and CDR2 SVGAGI. The CDR3 holds 17 amino acids from the cysteine to the phenylalanine. Only the CDR3 region is kept as DNA, spanning 51 bases read in frame from base 1. V is reduced by 5 bases and J by 1 base, leaving a spacing of 20 bases between them.

Sequencing took place on an Illumina NovaSeq 6000. TCR cDNA was synthesized by 5'RACE template switching, which introduced a universal primer site and unique molecular identifiers. Priming of cDNA synthesis was performed from both the TCR alpha and TCR beta constant segments. Two PCR steps were used to amplify libraries, with sample barcodes and sequencing adapters being added in the second step. Sequencing of libraries was performed on Illumina HiSeq 2500 (2x100 bp) or NovaSeq (2x150 bp). In the authors' own workflow: Reads were demultiplexed and collapsed into UMI consensus sequences with MIGEC, and V(D)J alignment was performed with MiXCR. Vaccine-responding clonotypes were defined with edgeR using replicate PBMC samples, requiring FDR below 0.01 and a log2 fold change above 5 up to day 15. Each bulk clonotype was labeled CD4 or CD8 based on which sequenced repertoire, CD4 or CD8, contained the clonotype at higher abundance. The public reads were reanalyzed by TCRdb: fastp trimming at Q25, MiXCR alignment, in-frame beta chains only. Each CDR3 protein appears once, grouped with its most common genes and DNA. V and J calls and clone size were set by TCRdb, not the authors. Across this sample there are some 300,000 distinct CDR3 sequences, with roughly 8.7% seen only once. The top ten constitute over 3% of the sample.

The source of the sample is a study of T cells after yellow fever vaccination (dated 2019 in TCRdb). As for the study more broadly: The SMART-Seq v4 Ultra Low Input RNA kit was used to prepare libraries from fractions with low cell numbers. To follow T-cell clones before and after primary and booster YFV17D yellow fever vaccination, bulk TCR alpha and beta repertoires were sequenced over time. Two healthy male donors, one aged 18 to 29 and one aged 30 to 40 years, made up the cohort. Blood samples were taken at several timepoints before and after primary and secondary immunization, and bulk PBMC replicates and cell subsets were isolated. The research as a whole found: The study included only two donors, which limits how far the findings can be generalized. A small share of clonotypes occurred in both CD4 and CD8 compartments, likely arising from convergent recombination. After the booster, most of the clones that had expanded following primary vaccination were detected again (just under 97% of CD4 and around 90% of CD8), which suggests that memory was broadly maintained. Compared with the primary T-cell response, the secondary T-cell response was faster but weaker, reaching its peak on day 5 rather than on day 15. Computational filtering was needed because FACS-sorted repertoires could contain abundant contaminating clonotypes from the bulk population.

The clonotype comes from a man between 18 and 35 years old who received the YFV17D yellow fever vaccine. Sequences were derived from CD4+ T cells sorted from PBMCs, sampled 5 days after the yellow fever booster vaccination. The sequence joins TRBV6-5 to TRBJ2-5; TRBD1 is perhaps the D gene, given 5 matching bases. The DNA sequence reads TGTGCCAGCAGTCCCTCCAGACCTAGACAGCTCCAAGAGACCCAGTACTTC. Protein translation: CASSPSRPRQLQETQYF.